Listed here are 27 T cell receptor beta chains from one sample, sequenced in a study of early T cells in non-severe SARS-CoV-2 infection (dated by TCRdb to the early 2020s). The library was obtained by 5' RACE. TCRdb lists the instrument as NextSeq 500. TCRdb reworked the public reads: Q25 trimming with fastp, MiXCR clone assembly, productive beta chains retained. CDR3 protein duplicates are merged, each entry listing the most common genes and DNA. The sample data list some 80,000 distinct CDR3 sequences, and roughly 4.7% of these were observed just once. About 7% of the sample rests with the top ten. The specimen was whole blood, collected at baseline. These receptors were obtained from an adult who was a healthcare worker with PCR-confirmed SARS-CoV-2 infection or an uninfected control (not recorded which).

This chain joins TRBV29-1 and TRBJ2-7; possible D gene TRBD2, 6 bases. From germline, CDR1 is SQVTM and CDR2 ANQGSEA. The CDR3 has 14 residues. V lost 4 bases, J lost 2 bases, and 15 bases lay in between. The CDR3 sequence: CSVGLGGYPYEQYF. DNA for the CDR3: TGCAGCGTTGGGTTGGGGGGATACCCCTACGAGCAGTACTTC.

This clonotype has at least ten counts. V and J are TRBV29-1 and TRBJ1-2; 8 bases are shared with TRBD1. CDR3 length equals 16 residues. The germline V gene has CDR1 SQVTM and CDR2 ANQGSEA. Losses at the gene ends were 3 bases for V and 5 bases for J; bases not matched to a gene: 14. The CDR3 DNA is TGCAGCGTTGAGGTCCCCTCCGGGACAGGAGGTTATGGCTACACCTTC. It specifies CSVEVPSGTGGYGYTF.

Ten or more counts support this clonotype. This sequence joins TRBV18 and TRBJ2-4, with no clear D. This CDR3 has 14 amino acids. Looked up from germline, CDR1 is KGHSH and CDR2 is LQKENI. Trimming removed 3 bases from V and 2 bases from J, with 8 bases in between. The CDR3 DNA reads as TGTGCCAGCTCACCGCCCCGACCCAAAAACATTCAGTACTTC. Its translation is CASSPPRPKNIQYF.

Ten or more counts support this clonotype. The rearrangement uses TRBV28 and TRBJ2-7; 7 bases agree with TRBD2. The V gene end was trimmed by 3 bases and the J gene end by 0 bases; junction bases not matched to a gene: 5. CDR1 is MDHEN and CDR2 is SYDVKM in the germline V gene. The CDR3 length is 15 residues. This CDR3 is CASSLAGGYSYEQYF. CDR3 DNA: TGTGCCAGCAGTTTGGCCGGGGGGTACTCCTACGAGCAGTACTTC.

This clonotype occurred many times. V usage is TRBV2 and J usage is TRBJ1-1; D is undetermined. Germline CDR1 SNHLY, CDR2 FYNNEI. This CDR3 contains 14 residues. V was shortened by 8 bases and J by 0 bases, with 13 bases between the two germline ends. The CDR3 region has the DNA TGTGCCAGCTACGACGGTTACATGAACACTGAAGCTTTCTTT. The encoded protein is CASYDGYMNTEAFF.

The chain joins TRBV6-2 or TRBV6-3 to TRBJ1-2; D perhaps matches TRBD1 (5 bases). The V end was cut by 6 bases, the J end by 4 bases, with 9 bases between. CDR1 MNHEY and CDR2 SVGEGT come from the germline V gene. CDR3 length equals 12 residues. The CDR3 region is CASSGTPYGYTF. CDR3 sequence (DNA): TGTGCCAGCAGCGGGACGCCCTATGGCTACACCTTC.

This clonotype was seen many times. The V and J genes are TRBV19 and TRBJ2-7, with 7 positions matching TRBD2. The CDR3 has 16 residues. The ends lost 5 bases at V and 4 bases at J; junction bases unmatched: 14. Germline V CDR1 and CDR2: LNHDA, SQIVND (reference sequence). CDR3 DNA sequence: TGTGCCAGTAGTCCCTCTTATGACAGCGGGAAATACGAGCAGTACTTC. Translating it yields CASSPSYDSGKYEQYF.

This clonotype was seen ten or more times. This chain links TRBV27 with TRBJ2-1; 7 nucleotides align to TRBD2. The V segment lost 10 bases and the J segment 4 bases; nucleotides outside the gene matches: 10. Germline V CDR1 and CDR2: MNHEY, SMNVEV (reference sequence). This CDR3 comprises 14 residues. CDR3 in DNA: TGTGCCACCTCCGGGCTAGCGGATTACAATGAGCAGTTCTTC. Its translation: CATSGLADYNEQFF.

This clonotype came up many times. The V gene is TRBV9, the J gene TRBJ1-1; D may be TRBD1 (5 bases). The germline gives CDR1 SGDLS, CDR2 YYNGEE. V was cut by 4 bases and J by 6 bases, with 10 bases left in between. CDR3 size: 12 residues. The CDR3 loop is CASSPTGAEAFF. CDR3 sequence (DNA): TGTGCCAGCAGCCCGACGGGGGCTGAAGCTTTCTTT. Together with reference TRBV9 and TRBJ1-1, the CDR3 gives the full variable domain: DSGVTQTPKHLITATGQRVTLRCSPRSGDLSVYWYQQSLDQGLQFLIQYYNGEERAKGNILERFSAQQFPDLHSELNLSSLELGDSALYFCASSPTGAEAFFGQGTRLTVV.

The V and J genes are TRBV7-3 and TRBJ2-5, with D perhaps matching TRBD1 or TRBD2 (6 bases each). With 5 bases removed from V and 4 bases from J, the gap between germline ends came to 11 bases. The CDR3 totals 13 residues. The germline gives CDR1 SGHTA, CDR2 FQGTGA. CDR3 DNA sequence: TGTGCCAGCAGCCCCGGGGGCTCAGAGACCCAGTACTTC. Protein sequence: CASSPGGSETQYF.

There are many counts of this clonotype. This CDR3 reads CASSFVGPQTEAFF. The CDR3 DNA reads TGTGCCAGCAGTTTCGTAGGCCCGCAGACTGAAGCTTTCTTT. V usage is TRBV28 and J usage is TRBJ1-1; D uncertain. The CDR3 has 14 residues. CDR1 is MDHEN and CDR2 is SYDVKM in the germline V gene. The ends were cut back, 3 bases at V and 5 bases at J, with 13 bases in the middle.

This clonotype came up a few times. The chain combines TRBV10-3 with TRBJ2-7; possible D gene TRBD2, 5 bases. The V gene lost 2 bases and the J gene lost 4 bases, with 6 bases spanning the gap. This CDR3 contains 12 residues. CDR1 and CDR2 (germline): ENHRY, SYGVKD. CDR3 loop: CAISEEGYEQYF. DNA for the CDR3: TGTGCCATCAGTGAGGAGGGTTACGAGCAGTACTTC.

The CDR3 sequence: CASSRAGGGELFF. CDR3 bases: TGTGCCAGCAGTAGAGCGGGAGGCGGGGAGCTGTTTTTT. This chain links TRBV6-5 with TRBJ2-2, with TRBD2 matching 9 bases. With 5 bases clipped from V and 7 bases from J, the junction kept 2 bases outside the gene matches. This CDR3 comprises 13 residues. The V gene's germline CDR1 is MNHEY and CDR2 SVGAGI.

This clonotype was recorded many times. V gene TRBV29-1 combines with J gene TRBJ2-3, with 7 bases identical to TRBD1. Germline CDR1 reads SQVTM; CDR2 reads ANQGSEA. CDR3 length: 15 amino acids. V lost 2 bases, J lost 3 bases, and 8 bases stayed unmatched. CDR3 sequence: CSVEPTGAPTDTQYF. The CDR3, as DNA: TGCAGCGTTGAACCAACAGGGGCACCAACAGATACGCAGTATTTT.

The chain is built from TRBV20-1 and TRBJ2-3; TRBD2 is a possible D gene (5 bases). CDR3 length equals 14 residues. Germline V CDR1 and CDR2: DFQATT, SNEGSKA (reference sequence). With 0 bases removed from V and 3 bases from J, the gap between germline ends came to 10 bases. The DNA of the CDR3 is TGCAGTGCTAGAGAGGTGACTACAACAGATACGCAGTATTTT. The encoded protein is CSAREVTTTDTQYF.

There are many counts of this clonotype. The chain uses TRBV20-1 and TRBJ2-7; D is uncertain. The germline gives CDR1 DFQATT, CDR2 SNEGSKA (reference sequence). Trimming stripped 0 bases from V and 0 bases from J, with 12 bases between. CDR3 size: 15 residues. DNA for the CDR3: TGCAGTGCTAGAGAACTTGCATCTCTCTCCTACGAGCAGTACTTC. This gives the protein CSARELASLSYEQYF.

The chain carries TRBV6-5 and TRBJ2-7; 8 bases map to TRBD2. The CDR3 has 15 amino acids. With 6 bases clipped from V and 0 bases from J, the junction kept 7 bases outside the gene matches. Germline CDR1 is MNHEY and CDR2 is SVGAGI. CDR3 amino acids: CASRDGGATSYEQYF. CDR3 DNA sequence: TGTGCCAGCAGGGACGGGGGGGCGACCTCCTACGAGCAGTACTTC.

This clonotype was seen repeatedly, ten times or more. This rearrangement joins TRBV10-2 to TRBJ2-1; a weak D match, TRBD2 (5 bases). V gave up 4 bases and J gave up 8 bases, with 15 bases separating them. CDR1 and CDR2 (germline): WSHSY, SAAADI. The CDR3 is made up of 14 amino acids. The CDR3 nucleotides read TGCGCCAGCAGTGTGGGCCTCCGGGGAGATGAGCAGTTCTTC. Protein sequence: CASSVGLRGDEQFF.

There are a few counts of this clonotype. The chain uses TRBV30 and TRBJ2-7, with D perhaps TRBD2 (5 bases). This CDR3 region has 13 residues. Germline V gene sequence: CDR1 GTSNPN, CDR2 SVGIG (reference sequence). Trimming left V 1 base short and J 0 bases short, with 7 bases between. CDR3 coding DNA: TGTGCCTGGAGTGATGGGAGCTCCTACGAGCAGTACTTC. Protein product: CAWSDGSSYEQYF.

In its sample, this clonotype was seen many times. The genes are TRBV6-5 and TRBJ1-1; TRBD1 aligns across 7 bases. Germline CDR1 MNHEY, CDR2 SVGAGI. Losses at the gene ends were 2 bases for V and 9 bases for J; bases not matched to a gene: 3. This CDR3 contains 12 residues. Here the CDR3 reads CASSYGTEQAFF. For the CDR3, the DNA is TGTGCCAGCAGTTACGGGACAGAACAAGCTTTCTTT.

Many counts were recorded for this clonotype. The J gene is TRBJ2-5, the V gene TRBV7-9; 14 bases are shared with TRBD2. V shed 4 bases, J shed 2 bases, and the junction held 9 bases outside the gene matches. Germline V gene data show CDR1 as SEHNR and CDR2 as FQNEAQ (reference sequence). The CDR3 totals 18 residues. Here the CDR3 reads CASSSALGLAGGQETQYF. Written as DNA, the CDR3 is TGTGCCAGCAGCTCGGCTCTTGGACTAGCGGGAGGACAAGAGACCCAGTACTTC.

This clonotype came up a few times. The rearrangement links TRBV15 to TRBJ2-1; 7 nucleotides match TRBD2. The V gene's germline CDR1 is LNHNV and CDR2 YYDKDF (reference sequence). V shed 4 bases, J shed 7 bases, and the junction held 7 bases outside the gene matches. This CDR3 comprises 14 residues. The CDR3 bases are TGTGCCACCAGCATTGACATAGCGGGTAATGAGCAGTTCTTC. Its protein product is CATSIDIAGNEQFF.

V gene TRBV2 combines with J gene TRBJ1-2; D possibly corresponds to TRBD1 (5 bases). Germline CDR1 reads SNHLY; CDR2 reads FYNNEI. This CDR3 spans 12 amino acids. Trimming removed 8 bases from V and 2 bases from J, with 9 bases in between. The CDR3 bases are TGTGCCAGCTGGGACGGCAACTATGGCTACACCTTC. Translating gives CASWDGNYGYTF.

This clonotype was recorded many times. J is TRBJ2-7 and V is TRBV7-6; the D gene is possibly TRBD2 (6 bases). The CDR3 covers 14 residues. Germline CDR1 reads SGHVS; CDR2 reads FNYEAQ. Trimming took off 5 bases at V and 6 bases at J, with 17 bases between the two ends. Here the CDR3 reads CASSPRWGEAEQYF. As DNA, the CDR3 is TGTGCCAGCAGCCCACGGTGGGGGGAGGCCGAGCAGTACTTC.

This clonotype was seen many times. The chain uses TRBV5-6 and TRBJ2-7; TRBD2 matches 10 bases. Germline-derived CDR1 and CDR2 are SGHDT and YYEEEE. V lost 5 bases to trimming and J lost 3 bases; unmatched junction nucleotides: 8. The CDR3 runs to 15 residues. The CDR3 region has the DNA TGTGCCAGCAGGCAATGGACTAGCGGTTTCTACGAGCAGTACTTC. Encoded protein: CASRQWTSGFYEQYF.

The J gene is TRBJ2-3, the V gene TRBV20-1, with D perhaps given as TRBD1 or TRBD2 (5 bases each). Per the germline V gene, CDR1 is DFQATT and CDR2 is SNEGSKA (reference sequence). Trimming took 5 bases from V and 2 from J, leaving 11 bases between them. The CDR3 is made up of 13 amino acids. CDR3 sequence (DNA): TGCAGTGCTCCACCGGGACCCACAGATACGCAGTATTTT. As protein: CSAPPGPTDTQYF.

The sample holds many counts of this clonotype. V gene TRBV18 combines with J gene TRBJ1-1; D unresolved. Germline values: CDR1 KGHSH, CDR2 LQKENI. Trimming left V 2 bases short and J 1 base short, with 11 bases between. CDR3 length: 15 residues. The CDR3 region is CASSPLEGGNTEAFF. The CDR3 DNA reads TGTGCCAGCTCACCATTAGAGGGTGGGAACACTGAAGCTTTCTTT.